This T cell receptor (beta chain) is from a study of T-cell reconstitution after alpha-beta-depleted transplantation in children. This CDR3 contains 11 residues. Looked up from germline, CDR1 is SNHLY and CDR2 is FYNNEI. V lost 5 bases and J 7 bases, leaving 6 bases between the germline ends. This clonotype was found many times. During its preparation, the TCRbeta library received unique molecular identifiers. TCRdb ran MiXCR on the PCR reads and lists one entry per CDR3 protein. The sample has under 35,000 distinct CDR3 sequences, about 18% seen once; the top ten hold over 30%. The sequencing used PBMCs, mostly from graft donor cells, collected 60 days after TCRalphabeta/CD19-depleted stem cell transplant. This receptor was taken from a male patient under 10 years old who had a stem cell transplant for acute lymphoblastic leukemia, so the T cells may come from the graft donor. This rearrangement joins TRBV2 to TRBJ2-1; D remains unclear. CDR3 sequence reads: CASSPVNEQFF. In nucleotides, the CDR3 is TGTGCCAGCAGTCCGGTTAATGAGCAGTTCTTC. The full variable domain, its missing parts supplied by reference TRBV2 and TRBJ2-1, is EPEVTQTPSHQVTQMGQEVILRCVPISNHLYFYWYRQILGQKVEFLVSFYNNEISEKSEIFDDQFSVERPDGSNFTLKIRSTKLEDSAMYFCASSPVNEQFFGPGTRLTVL.